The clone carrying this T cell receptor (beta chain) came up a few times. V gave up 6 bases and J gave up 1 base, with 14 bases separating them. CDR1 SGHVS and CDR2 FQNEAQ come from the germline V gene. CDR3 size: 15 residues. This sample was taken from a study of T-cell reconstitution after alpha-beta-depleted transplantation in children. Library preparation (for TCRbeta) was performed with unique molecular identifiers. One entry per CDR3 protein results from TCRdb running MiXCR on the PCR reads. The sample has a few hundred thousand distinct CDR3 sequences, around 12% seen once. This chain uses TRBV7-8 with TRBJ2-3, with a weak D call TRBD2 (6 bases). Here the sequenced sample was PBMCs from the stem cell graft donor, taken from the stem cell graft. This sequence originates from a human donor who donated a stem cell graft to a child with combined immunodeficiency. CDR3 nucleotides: TGTGCCAGCAGGCGAGCGGGTGGGCGCACAGATACGCAGTATTTT. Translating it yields CASRRAGGRTDTQYF.